This T cell receptor beta chain was identified in a study of cytomegalovirus exposure and HLA in healthy donors. The V gene's germline CDR1 is SGHDT and CDR2 YYEEEE. There are 13 residues in the CDR3. Trimming removed 4 bases from V and 7 bases from J; junction bases left unmatched: 5. The study ran its PCR with 60 Vbeta and 13 Jbeta primers. Here immunoSEQ multiplex PCR was the method, and the copy in TCRdb shows in-frame clones only, minus some. The sample holds roughly 110,000 clones; approximately 70% are singletons and the top ten take around 0.79%. The origin of this receptor is a woman aged 25 to 39 in good health and CMV-seronegative. The rearrangement links TRBV5-6 to TRBJ1-2; 9 nucleotides agree with TRBD1. Input material: PBMCs. In DNA, the CDR3 is TGTGCCAGCAGCGGACAGGGGTACCCTGGCTACACCTTC. Protein product: CASSGQGYPGYTF.